Given below is one T cell receptor (beta chain) in context. This clone came up once. Its specific antigen is unknown. No clone much larger than this one lies a single base away; base qualities are absent. In total, roughly 670 healthy bone marrow donors made up the cohort. Cohort members were all nominally healthy when sampled, although unrecorded immune exposures were likely present. The donor tested CMV seronegative, placing the donor among the 350 to 400 seronegative members of the cohort. A peripheral blood sample was collected from each donor, and TCR beta sequencing was performed on peripheral blood mononuclear cells. The Qiagen DNeasy Blood Extraction Kit was used to extract genomic DNA from the blood cell samples. The CDR3, from cysteine to phenylalanine, totals 13 residues. Only the CDR3 portion is preserved as DNA: 39 bases, with reading frame beginning at the first base. CDR1 and CDR2 are read off the germline V gene as SGHRS and YFSETQ. Trimming costs V 8 bases and J 12 bases, and their ends lie 18 bases apart.

The protocol used for the library was the immunoSEQ multiplex PCR assay. A mixture of 60 forward primers for TCR Vbeta segments and 13 reverse primers for TCR Jbeta segments was used in the multiplex PCR. The CDR3 region of rearranged TCR beta genes was amplified from genomic DNA by a multiplex PCR assay. The amplified TCR beta libraries were sequenced on the Illumina HiSeq System as 87-base-pair reads. Regarding the original processing steps: Across the 500 to 750 repertoires, a later analysis counted around 80 million unique TCR beta chains, 9.5 million to 12 million of which were shared by at least two donors. Raw reads were error-corrected and collapsed into unique sequences by a nearest-neighbor algorithm in which closely related sequences were merged to remove PCR and sequencing errors. CDR3 sequences were aligned to IMGT reference sequences to assign V, D and J gene segments. For a sequence to be retained, a match of at least six nucleotides was required to both a V gene segment and a J gene segment. Rearrangements were classified as productive when the CDR3 lacked stop codons and remained in frame with V and J, and all other rearrangements were classified as non-productive. CDR3 was defined according to IMGT convention as the region running from the second conserved V-encoded cysteine to the conserved J-encoded phenylalanine. The earlier analysis of 550 to 650 of the donors excluded any sequence lacking an unambiguous match to a single V gene segment. In an earlier analysis of several hundred of the donors, V segments were called functional above 56.7% productive rearrangements and were called segregating when the between-donor standard deviation exceeded 5%. A statistical classification framework was developed to diagnose cytomegalovirus status using the catalog of TCR beta chain sequences. V and J gene assignment, in a later analysis, came from comparing TCR nucleotide sequences with IMGT/GENE-DB human TR gene sequences. A later analysis assigned CDR3 sequences and most-parsimonious VDJ recombination scenarios with the TCRdist pipeline. A later analysis defined each TCR beta chain by its CDR3 amino acid sequence plus V-gene family, and excluded reads lacking a unique V-gene family. A later analysis removed 500 to 600 highly shared, low-generation-probability nucleotide sequences to deal with suspected cross-contamination and a sequencing artifact. In a later analysis, a clonal expansion index was calculated for each public chain from normalized within-repertoire ranks of inferred template counts. In a later analysis, generation probabilities were computed using a VDJ recombination model fitted to out-of-frame rearrangements, and the results were checked against IGoR. Hypergeometric tests were used in a later analysis to score TCR-TCR, TCR-HLA and TCR-CMV co-occurrence, with a repertoire-size bias correction applied to the TCR pairs. In a later analysis, false discovery rates were estimated by permuting HLA or CMV assignments 20 times. In a later analysis, co-occurring TCRs were grouped with DBSCAN, and TCRdist sequence similarity was added when clustering was performed within HLA-allele-positive subsets. For co-occurrence clustering, repertoires with fewer than 30,000 or more than 120,000 public chains were excluded, along with a handful of repertoires with anomalous nucleotide sharing. TCRdb holds this immuneACCESS table with in-frame rearrangements only. Some clones are missing; in checked studies, unresolved V genes explain under half, and the rest has no known cause. V, J and clone size reflect that table, while D and trimming were determined from the DNA. The sample includes 100,000 to 150,000 clones, with around 72% observed a single time. Less than 4.5% of the sample lies in the top ten.

The data were taken from a study of cytomegalovirus exposure and HLA in healthy donors (TCRdb year 2017). Regarding the study in general: In an earlier analysis of several hundred of the donors, around 300 Gb of sequence data and 90 million to 130 million unique TCR beta sequences from roughly 180 million T cells were reported. Around 330 gigabases of sequencing data and approximately 91 million unique TCR sequences made up an early release that covered under 750 HLA-typed donors. Of the roughly 400 genotyped donors, 75% to 85% were placed in the genetic ancestry cluster associated with self-reported Caucasian donors. The study was designed to test whether signatures of past pathogen exposure could be identified by cataloging public T cell receptors. The study profiled the T cell repertoires of fewer than 850 subjects by immunosequencing and related them to cytomegalovirus serostatus. Along with the approximately 670-subject first cohort, a separate validation cohort of around 110 different subjects was used. The study combined high-throughput TCR immunosequencing, statistical association of individual TCRs with disease status, and machine learning to predict cytomegalovirus infection status. A later analysis re-examined previously published TCR beta repertoires from about 670 donors and added high-resolution HLA genotyping to investigate patterns of TCR occurrence. The later analysis used no new phenotypic data to find candidate immune exposures, relying instead on TCR beta sequences and their occurrence across donors. In an earlier analysis of 500 to 650 of the donors, high-throughput TCR beta sequencing was used to judge whether each TCR beta V gene segment behaved as functional or pseudogenic. Donor age, sex, ethnicity and CMV serostatus were collected together with the repertoire data. In a later genetic analysis, genome-wide SNP genotypes for about 55% of the 666 donors were used, and that subset was treated as a discovery cohort. All discovery cohort repertoires had been generated using a single sequencing platform. HLA typing included class I and class II loci at four-digit resolution. Typing coverage varied by locus: roughly 620-640 donors for A, B, C, DRB1 and DQB1; approximately 500 for DQA1; nearly 610 for DPA1; about 450 for DPB1. Because of strong linkage in the cohort, 5 or 6 DR-DQ haplotypes were treated as single units for association and clustering. Among some 400 genotyped donors of the cohort, an average of around 220,000 unique TCR beta nucleotide sequences was sequenced per donor, of which about 19% were non-productive. What the authors observed across the whole study: Because some donors lacked HLA typing at each locus, the association tests relied only on the typed subset. A further reported finding was that TCR beta sequences accurately predicted the HLA-A and HLA-B alleles for most subjects in the first cohort. CMV serostatus was the only immune exposure information available for the cohort. The 87-base-pair reads could not distinguish some IMGT-functional V segments, including TRBV6-2 and TRBV6-3, so those segments were excluded. This cohort had only TCR beta chains sequenced, and the lack of alpha or paired-chain data limited which features could be detected. A cluster of highly shared sequence variants was judged likely to represent a technical artifact of the sequencing pipeline. Specific HLA alleles were associated with 15,000 to 20,000 TCR beta sequences at a false discovery rate of 0.05 in a later analysis. In a later genetic analysis, a missense DCLRE1C variant was associated with V-gene and J-gene trimming of TCR beta chains, and the association was replicated in an independent cohort. Broadly in line with IMGT annotations, most TCR beta V segments showed up in productive rearrangements about 87% or about 30% of the time in an earlier analysis of 450 to 600 of the donors. It was suggested by the authors that the approach could potentially be generalized to other disease states and immunological phenotypes. The study listed over 150 TCR beta chains as associated with cytomegalovirus. A later analysis reported that several top co-occurrence clusters appeared linked to parvovirus B19, influenza, CMV and Epstein-Barr virus. Compared with equally common non-associated chains, HLA-associated TCR beta chains in a later analysis were more clonally expanded and had lower generation probabilities. Presence/absence analyses assumed roughly uniform sequencing depth across donors, an assumption that may not hold. In a later genetic analysis, fewer N-insertions in productive TCRs were reported among donors in an Asian-associated ancestry cluster than the 666-donor mean. Most TCR sequences were observed very rarely across donors, whereas some public TCRs were present in many individuals. The classifier was reported to diagnose cytomegalovirus status with high specificity and sensitivity in both the original and validation cohorts. Strong co-occurrence of HLA alleles, especially DR and DQ, made assigning TCR associations to individual alleles difficult. Correlated functional status among segregating V segments might be attributable to linkage disequilibrium, but an unknown experimental factor could not be ruled out. Because counts were too low, roughly 18 rarely observed V segments, including chromosome 9 orphons, were left out of the earlier analysis of some 640 of the donors. According to a later analysis, TCR association rates differed among HLA loci, with DRB1 alleles showing the most associated TCRs and HLA-C alleles showing the fewest. According to a later analysis, most CMV-associated TCR beta chains appeared to be HLA-restricted, and the HLA associations seemed to be driven largely by CMV exposure. A few of the identified cytomegalovirus-associated TCR beta chains were confirmed in vitro to be specific for cytomegalovirus antigens.

Sequencing input: PBMCs. The clonotype comes from a man in his thirties or forties in good health and CMV-seronegative. The chain is made from TRBV5-1 and TRBJ1-6; the D gene is possibly TRBD1, with 5 bases matching. The CDR3 reads as follows: CASPISGYGPLHF. Here is the DNA: TGCGCCAGTCCGATCTCAGGGTATGGACCCCTCCACTTT.